Listed below are T cell receptor beta chains from one sample, sequenced in a study of control samples from healthy donors and cancer patients. Using immunoSEQ multiplex PCR, the repertoire was profiled, and TCRdb retains in-frame clones only, with some absent. The sample carries approximately 94,000 clones, roughly 84% recorded once. Sample: PBMCs. The receptors shown here come from a man between 70 and 80 years old with lung cancer. The CDR3 runs from the conserved cysteine through the conserved F or W. The order of the fields is V gene, D gene, clone size, CDR3 length, J gene, CDR3 DNA, CDR3 protein. D genes are given only for firm matches. Some rows have no size entry. The others give once, few or many, or a class for an expanded clone.

V: TRBV11-2
D: -
size: -
length: 15
J: TRBJ2-7
DNA: TGTGCCAGCAGCTTAGACCAGGGTACGCGCTACGAGCAGTACTTC
CDR3: CASSLDQGTRYEQYF

V: TRBV5-1
D: -
size: -
length: 14
J: TRBJ1-2
DNA: TGCGCCAGCAGCCCCACGGAGGGGGGCTATGGCTACACCTTC
CDR3: CASSPTEGGYGYTF

V: TRBV10-3
D: -
size: -
length: 12
J: TRBJ1-2
DNA: TGTGCCATCAGTGAGGGGAACTATGGCTACACCTTC
CDR3: CAISEGNYGYTF

V: TRBV27
D: TRBD2
size: -
length: 13
J: TRBJ2-2
DNA: TGTGCCAGCAGTTGGCGGGGGACCGGGGAGCTGTTTTTT
CDR3: CASSWRGTGELFF

V: TRBV19
D: -
size: -
length: 15
J: TRBJ2-7
DNA: TGTGCCAGTAGTATCACAGGGTACGGGACCTACGAGCAGTACTTC
CDR3: CASSITGYGTYEQYF

V: TRBV28
D: TRBD1
size: once
length: 13
J: TRBJ2-3
DNA: TGTGCCAGCAGTCAGGGGGGCACAGATACGCAGTATTTT
CDR3: CASSQGGTDTQYF

V: TRBV11-2
D: -
size: -
length: 14
J: TRBJ2-2
DNA: TGTGCCTCCGGCAACGGGGTCGTAGACGGGGAGCTGTTTTTT
CDR3: CASGNGVVDGELFF

V: TRBV11-2
D: TRBD2
size: few
length: 15
J: TRBJ2-1
DNA: TGTGCCAGCAGCTCTAGCGGGGGGGGTCGGAATGAGCAGTTCTTC
CDR3: CASSSSGGGRNEQFF

V: TRBV11-2
D: -
size: -
length: 17
J: TRBJ2-2
DNA: TGTGCCAGCAGCTTAGAGGCCCTAGCGAATGTTGGCGGGGAGCTGTTTTTT
CDR3: CASSLEALANVGGELFF

V: TRBV13
D: -
size: -
length: 15
J: TRBJ2-6
DNA: TGTGCCAGCAGCCAAAGGGTAGCAGGGCCCGACGTCCTGACTTTC
CDR3: CASSQRVAGPDVLTF

V: TRBV19
D: -
size: -
length: 14
J: TRBJ2-2
DNA: TGTGCCAGTAGCACGGGGGGCAACACCGGGGAGCTGTTTTTT
CDR3: CASSTGGNTGELFF

V: TRBV12-3/TRBV12-4
D: -
size: -
length: 12
J: TRBJ1-1
DNA: TGTGCCAGCAGTTTCGGTGGGACTGAAGCTTTCTTT
CDR3: CASSFGGTEAFF

V: TRBV19
D: -
size: -
length: 13
J: TRBJ2-7
DNA: TGTGCCAGTAGTCATCTGGGGAACTACGAGCAGTACTTC
CDR3: CASSHLGNYEQYF

V: TRBV30
D: TRBD1
size: -
length: 15
J: TRBJ1-1
DNA: TGTGCCTGGAGTAAAGGACAGGGGCGTCGAAATGAAGCTTTCTTT
CDR3: CAWSKGQGRRNEAFF

V: TRBV7-2
D: -
size: -
length: 11
J: TRBJ2-5
DNA: TGTGCCAGCAGCTTCCAAGAGACCCAGTACTTC
CDR3: CASSFQETQYF

V: TRBV21-1
D: -
size: -
length: 16
J: TRBJ2-2
DNA: TGTGCCAGCAGCTGGAAGGGACACCTTAACACCGGGGAGCTGTTTTTT
CDR3: CASSWKGHLNTGELFF

V: TRBV7-7
D: TRBD2
size: -
length: 16
J: TRBJ2-2
DNA: TGTGCTAGCAGCTTCGGCGCCCGGGGGGGCTCCGGGGAGCTGTTTTTT
CDR3: CASSFGARGGSGELFF

V: TRBV5-6
D: TRBD1
size: once
length: 15
J: TRBJ2-7
DNA: TGTGCCAGCAGTGTTCCGGGACAGGGAACCTACGAGCAGTACTTC
CDR3: CASSVPGQGTYEQYF

V: TRBV11-2
D: -
size: -
length: 12
J: TRBJ2-1
DNA: TGTGCCAGCAGCCTCTACGCGGATGAGCAGTTCTTC
CDR3: CASSLYADEQFF

V: TRBV27
D: TRBD1
size: -
length: 15
J: TRBJ1-4
DNA: TGTGCCAGCAGTTCCGCCGGGACAGGGAACGAAAAACTGTTTTTT
CDR3: CASSSAGTGNEKLFF

V: TRBV2
D: -
size: -
length: 15
J: TRBJ2-3
DNA: TGTGCCAGCAGTGATATTGGCGTTAGCACAGATACGCAGTATTTT
CDR3: CASSDIGVSTDTQYF

V: TRBV4-1
D: -
size: -
length: 16
J: TRBJ1-4
DNA: TGCGCCAGCAGCCAAGGAAGGATCCCCCCCGGTGGAAAACTGTTTTTT
CDR3: CASSQGRIPPGGKLFF

V: TRBV14
D: -
size: -
length: 14
J: TRBJ2-1
DNA: TGTGCCAGCAGCCAAAACTCCGGTAAGGATGAGCAGTTCTTC
CDR3: CASSQNSGKDEQFF

V: TRBV18
D: -
size: -
length: 17
J: TRBJ1-4
DNA: TGTGCCAGCTCACCAGCTGTCCAAACGGACCGAAATGAAAAACTGTTTTTT
CDR3: CASSPAVQTDRNEKLFF

V: TRBV5-8
D: -
size: -
length: 15
J: TRBJ1-2
DNA: TGTGCCAGCAACCCGACCGGGCGGGCTAACTATGGCTACACCTTC
CDR3: CASNPTGRANYGYTF

V: TRBV29-1
D: TRBD1
size: -
length: 14
J: TRBJ1-2
DNA: TGCAGCGTTGAAGGAGGACAGGGGATGAATGGCTACACCTTC
CDR3: CSVEGGQGMNGYTF

V: TRBV30
D: -
size: -
length: 11
J: TRBJ2-3
DNA: TGTGCCTGGAGTCGCACAGATACGCAGTATTTT
CDR3: CAWSRTDTQYF

V: TRBV5-1
D: -
size: once
length: 15
J: TRBJ2-3
DNA: TGCGCCAGCAGCTTGGGTGGAGTCCCCACAGATACGCAGTATTTT
CDR3: CASSLGGVPTDTQYF

V: TRBV5-1
D: -
size: -
length: 13
J: TRBJ2-7
DNA: TGCGCCAGCAGCTTGGGTACTCCCTACGAGCAGTACTTC
CDR3: CASSLGTPYEQYF

V: TRBV11-3
D: -
size: -
length: 13
J: TRBJ2-1
DNA: TGTGCCAGCAGCTTAAGCAGCATGAATGAGCAGTTCTTC
CDR3: CASSLSSMNEQFF

V: TRBV15
D: -
size: -
length: 15
J: TRBJ2-3
DNA: TGTGCCACCAGCAGAGATCTCATTAGCACAGATACGCAGTATTTT
CDR3: CATSRDLISTDTQYF

V: TRBV10-3
D: TRBD2
size: -
length: 14
J: TRBJ2-2
DNA: TGTGCCACCGGCCCAGCGGGGGGTACCGGGGAGCTGTTTTTT
CDR3: CATGPAGGTGELFF

V: TRBV27
D: -
size: -
length: 13
J: TRBJ1-2
DNA: TGTGCCAGCCGAGAAAGAGCCGCGGGGGGCTACACCTTC
CDR3: CASRERAAGGYTF